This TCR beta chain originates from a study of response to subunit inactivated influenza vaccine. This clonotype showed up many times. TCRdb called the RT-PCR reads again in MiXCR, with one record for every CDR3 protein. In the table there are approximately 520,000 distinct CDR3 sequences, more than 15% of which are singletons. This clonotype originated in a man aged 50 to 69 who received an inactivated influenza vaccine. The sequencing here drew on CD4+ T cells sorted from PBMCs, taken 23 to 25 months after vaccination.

CDR3 protein: CASSLDSPLHF. CDR3 sequence (DNA): TGTGCCAGCAGCTTAGATTCACCCCTCCACTTT. The V gene is TRBV7-2, the J gene TRBJ1-6; D is unresolved. CDR3 length equals 11 residues. Trimming took 1 base from V and 8 from J, leaving 0 bases between them. Germline-derived CDR1 and CDR2 are SGHTA and FQGNSA.